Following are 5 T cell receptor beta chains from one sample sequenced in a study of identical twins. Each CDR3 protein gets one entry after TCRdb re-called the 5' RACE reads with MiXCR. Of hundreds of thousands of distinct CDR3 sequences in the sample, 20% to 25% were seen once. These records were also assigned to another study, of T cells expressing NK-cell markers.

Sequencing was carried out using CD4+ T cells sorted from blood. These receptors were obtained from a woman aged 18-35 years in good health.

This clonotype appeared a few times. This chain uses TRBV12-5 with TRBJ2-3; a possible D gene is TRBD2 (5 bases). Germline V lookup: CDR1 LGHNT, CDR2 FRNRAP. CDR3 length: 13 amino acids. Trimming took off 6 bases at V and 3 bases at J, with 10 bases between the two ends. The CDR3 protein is CASGFRGTDTQYF. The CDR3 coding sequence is TGTGCTAGTGGATTCCGCGGGACAGATACGCAGTATTTT.

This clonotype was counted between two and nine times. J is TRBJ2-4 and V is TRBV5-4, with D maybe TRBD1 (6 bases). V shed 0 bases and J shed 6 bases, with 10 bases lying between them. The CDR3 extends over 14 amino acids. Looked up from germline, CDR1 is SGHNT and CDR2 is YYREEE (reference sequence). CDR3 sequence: CASSLDRARNIQYF. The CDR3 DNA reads TGTGCCAGCAGCTTGGACAGGGCGAGAAACATTCAGTACTTC.

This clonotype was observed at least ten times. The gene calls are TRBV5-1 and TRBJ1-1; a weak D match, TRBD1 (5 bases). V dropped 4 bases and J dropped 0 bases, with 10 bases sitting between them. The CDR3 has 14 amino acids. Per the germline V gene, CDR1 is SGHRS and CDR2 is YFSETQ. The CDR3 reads CASSPGPMNTEAFF. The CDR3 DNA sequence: TGCGCCAGCAGCCCGGGACCGATGAACACTGAAGCTTTCTTT.

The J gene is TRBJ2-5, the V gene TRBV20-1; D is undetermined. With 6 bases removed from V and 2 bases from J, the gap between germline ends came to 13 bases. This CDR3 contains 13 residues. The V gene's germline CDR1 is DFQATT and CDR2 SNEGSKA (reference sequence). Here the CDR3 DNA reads TGCAGTGCCAAACGGGCCCTACAAGAGACCCAGTACTTC. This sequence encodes CSAKRALQETQYF.

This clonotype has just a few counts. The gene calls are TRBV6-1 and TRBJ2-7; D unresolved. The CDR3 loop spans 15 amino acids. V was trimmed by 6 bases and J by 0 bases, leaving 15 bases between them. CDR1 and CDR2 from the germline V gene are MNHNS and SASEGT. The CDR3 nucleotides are TGTGCCAGCAGCCGAACGGGTCTTATCTCCTACGAGCAGTACTTC. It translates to CASSRTGLISYEQYF.